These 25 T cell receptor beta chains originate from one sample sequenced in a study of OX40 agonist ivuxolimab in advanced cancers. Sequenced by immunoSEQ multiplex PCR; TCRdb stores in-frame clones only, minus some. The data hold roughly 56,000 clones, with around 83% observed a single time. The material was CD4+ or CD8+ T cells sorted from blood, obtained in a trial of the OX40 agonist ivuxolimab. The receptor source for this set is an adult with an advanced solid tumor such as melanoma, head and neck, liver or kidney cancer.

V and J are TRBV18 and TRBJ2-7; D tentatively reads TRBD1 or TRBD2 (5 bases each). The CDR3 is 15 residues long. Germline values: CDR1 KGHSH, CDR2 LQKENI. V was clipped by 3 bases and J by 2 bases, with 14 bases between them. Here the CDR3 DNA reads TGTGCCAGCTCACCCCTAGGGACGGAAACCTACGAGCAGTACTTC. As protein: CASSPLGTETYEQYF. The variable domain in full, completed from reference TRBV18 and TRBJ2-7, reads NAGVMQNPRHLVRRRGQEARLRCSPMKGHSHVYWYRQLPEEGLKFMVYLQKENIIDESGMPKERFSAEFPKEGPSILRIQQVVRGDSAAYFCASSPLGTETYEQYFGPGTRLTVT.

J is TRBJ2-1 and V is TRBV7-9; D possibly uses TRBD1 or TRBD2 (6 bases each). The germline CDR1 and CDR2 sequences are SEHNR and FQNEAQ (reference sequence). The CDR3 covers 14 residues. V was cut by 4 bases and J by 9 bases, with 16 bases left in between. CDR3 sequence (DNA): TGTGCCAGCAGCTCCCCAGAGGGGGGAAGTGAGCAGTTCTTC. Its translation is CASSSPEGGSEQFF. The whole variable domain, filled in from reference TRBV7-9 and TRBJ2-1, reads DTGVSQNPRHKITKRGQNVTFRCDPISEHNRLYWYRQTLGQGPEFLTYFQNEAQLEKSRLLSDRFSAERPKGSFSTLEIQRTEQGDSAMYLCASSSPEGGSEQFFGPGTRLTVL.

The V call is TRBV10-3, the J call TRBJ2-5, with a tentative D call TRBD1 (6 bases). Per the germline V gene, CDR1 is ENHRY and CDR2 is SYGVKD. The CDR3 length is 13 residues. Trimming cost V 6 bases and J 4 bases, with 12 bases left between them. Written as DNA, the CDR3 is TGTGCCATCAGGGGGGCAAGGGGAGAGACCCAGTACTTC. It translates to CAIRGARGETQYF.

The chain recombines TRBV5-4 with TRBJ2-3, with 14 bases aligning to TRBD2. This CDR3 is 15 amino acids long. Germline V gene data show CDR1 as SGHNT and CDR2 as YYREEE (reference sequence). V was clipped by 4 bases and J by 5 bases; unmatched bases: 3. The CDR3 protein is CASSLGLAGGDTQYF. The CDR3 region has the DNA TGTGCCAGCAGCCTAGGACTAGCGGGGGGAGATACGCAGTATTTT.

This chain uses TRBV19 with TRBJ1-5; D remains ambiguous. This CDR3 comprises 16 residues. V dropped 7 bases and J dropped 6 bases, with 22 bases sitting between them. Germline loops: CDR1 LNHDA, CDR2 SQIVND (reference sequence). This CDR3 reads CASTHRRDLFGQPQHF. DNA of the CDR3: TGTGCCAGTACTCATAGGCGGGATCTTTTTGGTCAGCCCCAGCATTTT.

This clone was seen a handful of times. In nucleotides, the CDR3 is TGTGCCAGCAGTTACTCGTACTATAATTCACCCCTCCACTTT. Residues: CASSYSYYNSPLHF. The J gene is TRBJ1-6, the V gene TRBV6-5; D is unresolved. Trimming took 0 bases from V and 3 from J, leaving 3 bases between them. This CDR3 is 14 amino acids long. The germline gives CDR1 MNHEY, CDR2 SVGAGI.

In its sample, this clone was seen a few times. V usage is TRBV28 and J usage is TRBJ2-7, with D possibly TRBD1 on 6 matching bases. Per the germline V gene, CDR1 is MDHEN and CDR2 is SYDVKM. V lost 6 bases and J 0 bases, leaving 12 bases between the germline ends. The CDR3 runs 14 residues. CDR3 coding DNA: TGTGCCAGCAGGTCCACAGGGACCTCCTACGAGCAGTACTTC. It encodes CASRSTGTSYEQYF.

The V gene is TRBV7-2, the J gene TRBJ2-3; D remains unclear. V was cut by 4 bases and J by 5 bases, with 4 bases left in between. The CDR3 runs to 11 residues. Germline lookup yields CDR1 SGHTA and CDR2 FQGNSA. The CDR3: CASSSLDTQYF. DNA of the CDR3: TGTGCCAGCAGCTCCCTAGATACGCAGTATTTT.

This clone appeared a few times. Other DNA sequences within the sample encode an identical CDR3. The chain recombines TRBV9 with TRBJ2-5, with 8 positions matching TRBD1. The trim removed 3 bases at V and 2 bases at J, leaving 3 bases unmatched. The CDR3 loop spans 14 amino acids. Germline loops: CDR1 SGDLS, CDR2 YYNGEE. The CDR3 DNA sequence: TGTGCCAGCAGCGAGGGGACAGGTCAAGAGACCCAGTACTTC. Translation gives CASSEGTGQETQYF.

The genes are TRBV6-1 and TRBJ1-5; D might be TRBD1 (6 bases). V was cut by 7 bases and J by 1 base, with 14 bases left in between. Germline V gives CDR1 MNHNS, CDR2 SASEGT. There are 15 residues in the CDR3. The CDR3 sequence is CASKRTELSNQPQHF. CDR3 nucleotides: TGTGCCAGCAAAAGGACAGAACTAAGCAATCAGCCCCAGCATTTT.

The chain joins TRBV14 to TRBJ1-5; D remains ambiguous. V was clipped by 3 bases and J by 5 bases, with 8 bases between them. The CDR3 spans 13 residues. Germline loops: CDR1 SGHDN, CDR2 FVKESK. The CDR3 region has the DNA TGTGCCAGCAGCCAGAGCAGCCATCAGCCCCAGCATTTT. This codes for CASSQSSHQPQHF.

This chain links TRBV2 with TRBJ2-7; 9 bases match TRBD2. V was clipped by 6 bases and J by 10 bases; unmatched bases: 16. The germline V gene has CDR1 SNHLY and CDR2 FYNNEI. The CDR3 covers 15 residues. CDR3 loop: CASRDSLAGLSSQYF. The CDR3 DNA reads TGTGCCAGCAGAGACTCTCTAGCGGGGCTATCCTCTCAGTACTTC. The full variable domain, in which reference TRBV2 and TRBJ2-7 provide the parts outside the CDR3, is EPEVTQTPSHQVTQMGQEVILRCVPISNHLYFYWYRQILGQKVEFLVSFYNNEISEKSEIFDDQFSVERPDGSNFTLKIRSTKLEDSAMYFCASRDSLAGLSSQYFGPGTRLTVT.

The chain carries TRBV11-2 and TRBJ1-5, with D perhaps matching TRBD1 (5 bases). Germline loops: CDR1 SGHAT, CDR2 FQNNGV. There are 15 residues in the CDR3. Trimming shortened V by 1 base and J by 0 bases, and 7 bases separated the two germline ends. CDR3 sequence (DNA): TGTGCCAGCAGCTTAGGGGGGTATAGCAATCAGCCCCAGCATTTT. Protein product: CASSLGGYSNQPQHF.

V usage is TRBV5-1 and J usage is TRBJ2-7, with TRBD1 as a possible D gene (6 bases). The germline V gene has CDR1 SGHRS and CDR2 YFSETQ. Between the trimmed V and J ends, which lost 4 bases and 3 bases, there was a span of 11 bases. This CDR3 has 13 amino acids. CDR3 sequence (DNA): TGCGCCAGCAGCGGCAGGGGCCTCTACGAGCAGTACTTC. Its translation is CASSGRGLYEQYF.

CDR3: CASSLMGQGANQPQHF. As DNA, the CDR3 is TGTGCCAGCAGCTTAATGGGACAGGGGGCGAATCAGCCCCAGCATTTT. The gene calls are TRBV7-8 and TRBJ1-5, with 12 positions matching TRBD1. The V gene's germline CDR1 is SGHVS and CDR2 FQNEAQ. The CDR3 is 16 amino acids. The J segment lost 4 bases and the V segment lost 2 bases, leaving 3 bases of the junction unmatched.

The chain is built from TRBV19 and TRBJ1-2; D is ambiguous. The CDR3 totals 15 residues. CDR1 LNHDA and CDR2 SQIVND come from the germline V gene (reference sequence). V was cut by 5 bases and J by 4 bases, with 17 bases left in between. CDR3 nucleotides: TGTGCCAGTAGTGCCCCCTCGACAATGGGCTATGGCTACACCTTC. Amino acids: CASSAPSTMGYGYTF. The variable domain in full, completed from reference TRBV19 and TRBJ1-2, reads DGGITQSPKYLFRKEGQNVTLSCEQNLNHDAMYWYRQDPGQGLRLIYYSQIVNDFQKGDIAEGYSVSREKKESFPLTVTSAQKNPTAFYLCASSAPSTMGYGYTFGSGTRLTVV.

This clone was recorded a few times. In DNA form, the CDR3 reads TGTGCCAGCAGTTACCGGTTTAAGAACACTGAAGCTTTCTTT. Translation: CASSYRFKNTEAFF. V is TRBV6-5 and J is TRBJ1-1; D is uncertain. The V end was cut by 2 bases, the J end by 1 base, with 8 bases between. Germline loops: CDR1 MNHEY, CDR2 SVGAGI. The CDR3 sequence is 14 residues long.

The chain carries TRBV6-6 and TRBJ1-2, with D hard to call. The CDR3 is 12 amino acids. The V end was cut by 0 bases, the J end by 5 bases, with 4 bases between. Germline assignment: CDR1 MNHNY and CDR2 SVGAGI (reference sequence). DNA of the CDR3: TGTGCCAGCAGTTACTCAGGGTATGGCTACACCTTC. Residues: CASSYSGYGYTF.

The CDR3 nucleotides read TGTGCCAGCAGCATAAAGGACGGTCGTGATACGCAGTATTTT. It specifies CASSIKDGRDTQYF. The chain employs TRBV13 and TRBJ2-3; D gene uncertain. Deletions cut 5 bases from V and 6 bases from J, with 15 bases between. From germline, CDR1 is PRHDT and CDR2 FYEKMQ (reference sequence). The CDR3 totals 14 residues.

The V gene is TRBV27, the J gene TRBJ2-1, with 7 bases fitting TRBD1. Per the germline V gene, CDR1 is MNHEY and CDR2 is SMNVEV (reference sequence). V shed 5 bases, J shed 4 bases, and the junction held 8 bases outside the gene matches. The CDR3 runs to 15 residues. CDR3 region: CASSLGTAKYNEQFF. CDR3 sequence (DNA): TGTGCCAGCAGTCTAGGGACAGCCAAGTACAATGAGCAGTTCTTC.

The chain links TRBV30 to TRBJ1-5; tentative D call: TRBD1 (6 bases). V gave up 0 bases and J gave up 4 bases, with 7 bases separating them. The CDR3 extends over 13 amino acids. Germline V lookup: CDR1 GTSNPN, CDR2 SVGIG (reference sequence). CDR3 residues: CAWSVQGNQPQHF. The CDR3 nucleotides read TGTGCCTGGAGTGTCCAGGGGAATCAGCCCCAGCATTTT.

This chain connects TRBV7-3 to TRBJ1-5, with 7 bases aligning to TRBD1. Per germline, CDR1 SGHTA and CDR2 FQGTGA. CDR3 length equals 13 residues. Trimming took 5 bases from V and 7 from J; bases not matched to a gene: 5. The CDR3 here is CASSPPGGQPQHF. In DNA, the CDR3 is TGTGCCAGCAGCCCCCCAGGGGGACAGCCCCAGCATTTT.

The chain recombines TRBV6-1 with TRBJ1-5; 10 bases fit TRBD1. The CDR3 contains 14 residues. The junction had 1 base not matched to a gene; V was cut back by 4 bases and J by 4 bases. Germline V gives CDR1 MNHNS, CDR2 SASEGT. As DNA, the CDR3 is TGTGCCAGCAGTGGGACAGGGGGGAATCAGCCCCAGCATTTT. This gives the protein CASSGTGGNQPQHF.

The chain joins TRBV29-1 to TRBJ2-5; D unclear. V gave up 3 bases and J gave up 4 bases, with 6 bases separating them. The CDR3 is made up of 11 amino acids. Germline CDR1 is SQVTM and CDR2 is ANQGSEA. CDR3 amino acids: CSVESGETQYF. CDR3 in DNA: TGCAGCGTTGAGTCCGGAGAGACCCAGTACTTC.

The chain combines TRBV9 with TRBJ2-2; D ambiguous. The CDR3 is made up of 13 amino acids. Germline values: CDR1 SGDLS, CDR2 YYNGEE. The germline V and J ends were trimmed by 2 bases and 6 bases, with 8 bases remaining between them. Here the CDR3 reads CASSVWGPGELFF. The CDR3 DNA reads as TGTGCCAGCAGCGTCTGGGGTCCCGGGGAGCTGTTTTTT.